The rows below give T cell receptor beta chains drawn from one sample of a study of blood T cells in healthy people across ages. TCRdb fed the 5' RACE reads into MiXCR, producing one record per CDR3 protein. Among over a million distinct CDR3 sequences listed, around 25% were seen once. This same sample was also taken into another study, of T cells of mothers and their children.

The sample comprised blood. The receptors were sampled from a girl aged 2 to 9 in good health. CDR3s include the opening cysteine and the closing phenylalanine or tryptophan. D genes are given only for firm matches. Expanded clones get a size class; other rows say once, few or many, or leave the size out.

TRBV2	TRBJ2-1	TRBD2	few	TGTGCCAGCAGGCCGGGGGGTACATACAATGAGCAGTTCTTC	CASRPGGTYNEQFF
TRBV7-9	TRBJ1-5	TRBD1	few	TGTGCCAGCAGCTTTGGACAGGCCCGGGACGGTCAGCCCCAGCATTTT	CASSFGQARDGQPQHF
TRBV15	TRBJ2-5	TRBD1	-	TGTGCCACCAGCAGGAACAGGGGGTGGGAAGAGACCCAGTACTTC	CATSRNRGWEETQYF
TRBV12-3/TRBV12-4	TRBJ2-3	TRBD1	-	TGTGCCAGCAGTTCGGAAGGCCTAGGACAGGGAAATCAGGCAGATACGGAGTATTTT	CASSSEGLGQGNQADTEYF
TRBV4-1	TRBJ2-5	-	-	TGCGCCAGCCGCTCAAACCACCAAGAGACCCAGTACTTC	CASRSNHQETQYF
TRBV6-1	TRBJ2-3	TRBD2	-	TGTGCCAGCAGTCCAGGGACTAGCGGGAGGGGCACAGATACGCAGTATTTT	CASSPGTSGRGTDTQYF
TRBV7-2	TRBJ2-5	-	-	TGTGCCAGCAGCTTATACGGGGGAAGGCTACAAGAGACCCAGTACTTC	CASSLYGGRLQETQYF
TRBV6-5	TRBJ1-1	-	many	TGTGCCAGCAGCCGGCGGACAGCTTACACTGAAGCTTTCTTT	CASSRRTAYTEAFF
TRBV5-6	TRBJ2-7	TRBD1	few	TGTGCCAGTAAGCTTCGGCGGGTACAGGGGGCGGCCTACGAGCAGTACTTC	CASKLRRVQGAAYEQYF
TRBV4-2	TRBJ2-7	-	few	TGTGCCACCACGAGCACGCAGTTGAGCGAGCAGTACTTC	CATTSTQLSEQYF
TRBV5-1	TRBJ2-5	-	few	TGCGCCAGCAGCTGGGGCGTCCAGGGTGAAGAGGTGGAGACCCAGTACTTC	CASSWGVQGEEVETQYF
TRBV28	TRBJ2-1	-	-	TGTGCCAGCAGTCCCGCCTTAGGCAATGAGCAGTTCTTC	CASSPALGNEQFF